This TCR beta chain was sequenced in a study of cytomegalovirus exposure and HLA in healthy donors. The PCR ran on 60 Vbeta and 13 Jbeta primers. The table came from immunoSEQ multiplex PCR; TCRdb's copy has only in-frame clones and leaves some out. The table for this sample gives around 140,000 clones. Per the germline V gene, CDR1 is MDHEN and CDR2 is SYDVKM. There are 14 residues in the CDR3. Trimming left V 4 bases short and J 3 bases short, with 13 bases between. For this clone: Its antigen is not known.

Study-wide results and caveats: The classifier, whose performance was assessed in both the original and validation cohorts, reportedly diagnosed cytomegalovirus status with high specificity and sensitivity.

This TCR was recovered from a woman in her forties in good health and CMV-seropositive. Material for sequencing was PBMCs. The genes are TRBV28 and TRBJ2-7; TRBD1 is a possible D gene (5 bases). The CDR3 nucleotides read TGTGCCAGCAGTTCTGGCGGTGACAGCTACGAGCAGTACTTC. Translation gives CASSSGGDSYEQYF.